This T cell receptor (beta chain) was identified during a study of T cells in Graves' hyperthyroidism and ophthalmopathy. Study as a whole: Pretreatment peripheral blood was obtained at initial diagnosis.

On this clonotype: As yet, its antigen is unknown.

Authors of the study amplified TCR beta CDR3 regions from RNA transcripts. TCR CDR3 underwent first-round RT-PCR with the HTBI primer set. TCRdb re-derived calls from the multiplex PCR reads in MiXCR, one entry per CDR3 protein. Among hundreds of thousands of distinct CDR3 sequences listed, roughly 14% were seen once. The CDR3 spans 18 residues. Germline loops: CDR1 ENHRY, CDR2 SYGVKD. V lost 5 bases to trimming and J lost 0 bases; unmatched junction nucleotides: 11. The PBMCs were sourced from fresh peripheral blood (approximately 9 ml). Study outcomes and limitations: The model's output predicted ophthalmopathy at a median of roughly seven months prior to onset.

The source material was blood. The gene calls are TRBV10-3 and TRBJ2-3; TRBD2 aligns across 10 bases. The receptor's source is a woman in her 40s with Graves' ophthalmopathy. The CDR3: CAISKTSGVILSTDTQYF. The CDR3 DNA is TGTGCCATCAGTAAAACTAGCGGGGTTATACTTAGCACAGATACGCAGTATTTT.